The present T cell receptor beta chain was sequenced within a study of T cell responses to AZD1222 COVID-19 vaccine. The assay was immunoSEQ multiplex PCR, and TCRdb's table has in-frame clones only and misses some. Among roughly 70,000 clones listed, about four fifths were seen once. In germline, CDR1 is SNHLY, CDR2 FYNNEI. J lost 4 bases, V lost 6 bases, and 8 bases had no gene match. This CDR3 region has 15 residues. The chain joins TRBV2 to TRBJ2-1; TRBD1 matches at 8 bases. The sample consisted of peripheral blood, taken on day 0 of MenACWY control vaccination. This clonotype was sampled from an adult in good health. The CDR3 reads CASSVDRGLYNEQFF. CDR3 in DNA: TGTGCCAGCAGCGTCGACAGGGGATTGTACAATGAGCAGTTCTTC.